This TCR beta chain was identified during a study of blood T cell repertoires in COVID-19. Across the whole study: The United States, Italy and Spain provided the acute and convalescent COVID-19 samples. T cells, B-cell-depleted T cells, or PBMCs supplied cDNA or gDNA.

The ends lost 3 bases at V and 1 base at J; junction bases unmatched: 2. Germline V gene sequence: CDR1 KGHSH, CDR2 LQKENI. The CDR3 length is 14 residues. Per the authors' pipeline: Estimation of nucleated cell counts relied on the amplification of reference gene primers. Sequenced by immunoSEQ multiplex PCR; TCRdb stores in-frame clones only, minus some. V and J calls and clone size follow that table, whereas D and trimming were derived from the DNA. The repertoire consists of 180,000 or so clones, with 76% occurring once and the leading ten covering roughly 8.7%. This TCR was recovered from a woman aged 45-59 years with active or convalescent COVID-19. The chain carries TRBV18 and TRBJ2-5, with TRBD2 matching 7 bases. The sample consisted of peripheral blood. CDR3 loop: CASSPTSLQETQYF. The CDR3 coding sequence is TGTGCCAGCTCACCGACTAGCCTCCAAGAGACCCAGTACTTC.